This T cell receptor (beta chain) was sequenced during a study of T-cell memory formation after mild COVID-19. TCRdb re-derived calls from the 5' RACE reads in MiXCR, one entry per CDR3 protein. The repertoire holds 180,000 or so distinct CDR3 sequences, with approximately 10% as singletons. In its sample, this clonotype was seen many times. The CDR3 runs to 14 residues. Trimming removed 3 bases at V and 0 bases at J, with 11 bases between. Per the germline V gene, CDR1 is SQVTM and CDR2 is ANQGSEA. The sequencing sample was made of PBMCs or a T cell subset sorted from them (not recorded which). This clonotype originated in a man aged 18 to 30 who had mild COVID-19 (a few samples of this study predate the infection). Cell type and time point are not known. This chain joins TRBV29-1 and TRBJ2-5; D possibly corresponds to TRBD2 (5 bases). The CDR3 DNA is TGCAGCGTTGACCCCGGACTGCACCAAGAGACCCAGTACTTC. This encodes CSVDPGLHQETQYF.